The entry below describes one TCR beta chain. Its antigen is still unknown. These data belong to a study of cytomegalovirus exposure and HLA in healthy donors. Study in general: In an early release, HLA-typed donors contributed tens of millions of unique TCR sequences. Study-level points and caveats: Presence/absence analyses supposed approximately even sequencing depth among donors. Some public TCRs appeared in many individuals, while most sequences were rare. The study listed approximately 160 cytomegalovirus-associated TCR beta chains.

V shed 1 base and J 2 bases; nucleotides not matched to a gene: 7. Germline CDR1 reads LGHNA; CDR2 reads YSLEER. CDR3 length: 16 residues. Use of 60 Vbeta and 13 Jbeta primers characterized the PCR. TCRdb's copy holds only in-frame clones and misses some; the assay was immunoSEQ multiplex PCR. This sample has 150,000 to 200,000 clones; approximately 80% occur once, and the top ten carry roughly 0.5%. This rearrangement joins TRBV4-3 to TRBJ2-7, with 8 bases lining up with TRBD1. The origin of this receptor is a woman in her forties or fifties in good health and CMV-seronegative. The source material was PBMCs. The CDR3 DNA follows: TGCGCCAGCAGCCAAGTGACAGGGGCCGGGACCTACGAGCAGTACTTC. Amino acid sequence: CASSQVTGAGTYEQYF.